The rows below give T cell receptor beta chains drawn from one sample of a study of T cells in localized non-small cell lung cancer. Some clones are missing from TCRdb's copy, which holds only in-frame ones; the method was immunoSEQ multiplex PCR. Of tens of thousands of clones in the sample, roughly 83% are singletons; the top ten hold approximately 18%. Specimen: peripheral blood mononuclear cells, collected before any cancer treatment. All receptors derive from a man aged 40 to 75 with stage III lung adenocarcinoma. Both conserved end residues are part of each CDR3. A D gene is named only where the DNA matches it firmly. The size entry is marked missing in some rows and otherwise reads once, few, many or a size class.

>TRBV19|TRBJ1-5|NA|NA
TGTGCCAGTAGTTGGGGGGCAGGCGTCGGAAATCAGCCCCAGCATTTT
CASSWGAGVGNQPQHF
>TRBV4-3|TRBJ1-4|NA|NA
TGCGCCAGCAGCCAAGATAATGGGGCAGATAATGAAAAACTGTTTTTT
CASSQDNGADNEKLFF
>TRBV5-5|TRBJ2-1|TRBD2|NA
TGTGCCAGCAAAACTAGCGGGGGATACAATGAGCAGTTCTTC
CASKTSGGYNEQFF
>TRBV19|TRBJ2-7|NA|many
TGTGCCAGTATGGGGGTATCCTACGAGCAGTACTTC
CASMGVSYEQYF
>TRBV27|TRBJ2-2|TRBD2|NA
TGTGCCAGCAGTTTGGGGGGACTAGCGGGACCCACCGGGGAGCTGTTTTTT
CASSLGGLAGPTGELFF
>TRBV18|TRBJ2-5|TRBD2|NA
TGTGCCAGCTCACCGGGTAGCGGGAAGGAGACCCAGTACTTC
CASSPGSGKETQYF
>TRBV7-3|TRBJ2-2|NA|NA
TGTGCCAGCAGCAATCCGGGCCCCGGTACCGGGGAGCTGTTTTTT
CASSNPGPGTGELFF
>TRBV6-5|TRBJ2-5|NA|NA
TGTGCCAGCAGCGTAGGGTGGAAAGAGACCCAGTACTTC
CASSVGWKETQYF
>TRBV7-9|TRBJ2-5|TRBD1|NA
TGTGCCAGCAGCTTAGCGTTACCCACAGGGGGGGAGACCCAGTACTTC
CASSLALPTGGETQYF
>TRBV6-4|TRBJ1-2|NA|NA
TGTGCCAGGGGCGATTTCGTCTATGGCTACACCTTC
CARGDFVYGYTF
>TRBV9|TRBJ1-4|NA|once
TGTGCCAGCAGCGGGTCCGGGTCTAATGAAAAACTGTTTTTT
CASSGSGSNEKLFF
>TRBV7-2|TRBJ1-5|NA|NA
TGTGCCAGCAGCTCTGATCTAAGCGGACAGAGGGTTAATCAGCCCCAGCATTTT
CASSSDLSGQRVNQPQHF
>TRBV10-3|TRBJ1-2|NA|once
TGTGCCATCAGTGACGACGGGGGGGTTTTAAATGGCTACACCTTC
CAISDDGGVLNGYTF
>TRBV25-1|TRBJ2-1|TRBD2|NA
TGTGCCAGCAGTCACGGAGCGGGACCGGTGGCCTACAATGAGCAGTTCTTC
CASSHGAGPVAYNEQFF
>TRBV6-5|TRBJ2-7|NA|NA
TGTGCCAGCCAGGATACCTACGAGCAGTACTTC
CASQDTYEQYF
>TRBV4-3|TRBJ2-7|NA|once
TGCGCCAGCAGCTCGGGACAAGGGGTGGGCGAGCAGTACTTC
CASSSGQGVGEQYF
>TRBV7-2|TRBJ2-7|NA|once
TGTGCCAGCAGCTTGGGAGAGCGGCTCGAGCAGTACTTC
CASSLGERLEQYF
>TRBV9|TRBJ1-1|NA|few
TGTGCCAGCAGCGTTGGGGGCTTTGGGAGCACTGAAGCTTTCTTT
CASSVGGFGSTEAFF
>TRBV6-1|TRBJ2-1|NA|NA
TGTGCCAGCAGTCGGGACAACTCCTACAATGAGCAGTTCTTC
CASSRDNSYNEQFF
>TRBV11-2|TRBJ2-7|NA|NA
TGTGCCAGCAGCTTAGAGGTCGACGAGCAGTACTTC
CASSLEVDEQYF
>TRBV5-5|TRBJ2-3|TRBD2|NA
TGTGCCAGCAGCTTGAAGGAGGGAGGGCCCTCAACAGATACGCAGTATTTT
CASSLKEGGPSTDTQYF
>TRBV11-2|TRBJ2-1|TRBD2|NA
TGTGCCAGCAGCACCCGACTAGCGGAATACAATGAGCAGTTCTTC
CASSTRLAEYNEQFF
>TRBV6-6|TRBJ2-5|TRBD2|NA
TGTGCCAGCTGGTTTGGGGGGGAGGAGACCCAGTACTTC
CASWFGGEETQYF
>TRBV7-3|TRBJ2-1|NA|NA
TGTGCCAGCAGCTTAGGGGTGGAATACAATGAGCAGTTCTTC
CASSLGVEYNEQFF
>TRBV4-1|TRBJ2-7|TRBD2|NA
TGCGCCAGCAGCCAAGGTCCGGGGGGTGAATCCTACGAGCAGTACTTC
CASSQGPGGESYEQYF
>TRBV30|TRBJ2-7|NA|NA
TGTGCCTGGACTCCGCAGTCCAGGGGGGGCTACGAGCAGTACTTC
CAWTPQSRGGYEQYF
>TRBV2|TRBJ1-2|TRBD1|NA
TGTGCCAGCAGTGAAGCGGGACAGGGAGCCTATGGCTACACCTTC
CASSEAGQGAYGYTF
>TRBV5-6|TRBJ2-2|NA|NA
TGTGCCAGCAGCTCCGGGACCGAGGGGAACACCGGGGAGCTGTTTTTT
CASSSGTEGNTGELFF
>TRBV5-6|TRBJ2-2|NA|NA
TGTGCCCCACGTAACGGCGGGGAGCTGTTTTTT
CAPRNGGELFF
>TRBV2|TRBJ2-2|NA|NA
TGTGCCAGCAGTAGGACACCGAACACCGGGGAGCTGTTTTTT
CASSRTPNTGELFF
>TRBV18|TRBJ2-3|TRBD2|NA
TGTGCCAGCTCACTTAGCGGGGGGCGAGACACAGATACGCAGTATTTT
CASSLSGGRDTDTQYF
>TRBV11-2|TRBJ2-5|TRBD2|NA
TGTGCCAGCACTCCGGGAGGGGATGGGACCCAGTACTTC
CASTPGGDGTQYF